A selection of T cell receptor beta chains follows, all from one sample in a study of early T cells in non-severe SARS-CoV-2 infection. A single record per CDR3 protein comes from TCRdb applying MiXCR to the 5' RACE reads. The data hold more than 95,000 distinct CDR3 sequences, with 8% to 13% observed a single time. This sample comprised whole blood, obtained at baseline. The receptors shown here come from an adult who was a healthcare worker with PCR-confirmed SARS-CoV-2 infection or an uninfected control (not recorded which). Both conserved end residues are part of each CDR3. A D gene is named only where the DNA matches it firmly. Only part of the rows carry a size: once, few, many, or a class if the clone is expanded.

V	J	D	size	CDR3	DNA
TRBV24-1	TRBJ2-2	.	many	CATSDPGGGSDTGELFF	TGTGCCACCAGTGATCCCGGAGGAGGGTCGGACACCGGGGAGCTGTTTTTT
TRBV5-1	TRBJ2-2	.	few	CASTSDGQGRELFF	TGCGCCAGCACCTCGGACGGGCAAGGAAGGGAGCTGTTTTTT
TRBV23-1	TRBJ2-4	.	.	CASTQSSGPSSGPLIAKNIQYF	TGCGCCAGCACCCAGTCGTCGGGACCTAGTTCTGGACCCCTCATAGCCAAAAACATTCAGTACTTC
TRBV12-3/TRBV12-4	TRBJ1-2	.	.	CASSSATDSFYGYTF	TGTGCCAGCAGTTCCGCAACGGACAGTTTCTATGGCTACACCTTC
TRBV7-9	TRBJ2-2	.	few	CASSPVGQKNTGELFF	TGTGCCAGCAGCCCCGTGGGGCAGAAGAACACCGGGGAGCTGTTTTTT
TRBV7-9	TRBJ2-5	.	few	CASSESGYQETQYF	TGTGCCAGCAGCGAAAGCGGGTACCAAGAGACCCAGTACTTC
TRBV11-2	TRBJ2-5	.	many	CASSPRPQETQYF	TGTGCCAGCAGCCCCCGCCCACAAGAGACCCAGTACTTC
TRBV28	TRBJ2-5	TRBD1	many	CASRGQIQETQYF	TGTGCCAGCAGGGGACAGATCCAAGAGACCCAGTACTTC
TRBV7-6	TRBJ2-1	TRBD2	many	CASSFRTSGSSYNEQFF	TGTGCCAGCAGCTTTAGGACTAGCGGGAGCTCCTACAATGAGCAGTTCTTC
TRBV6-2/TRBV6-3	TRBJ2-3	.	few	CASLDAASTDTQYF	TGTGCCAGCCTGGACGCCGCTAGCACAGATACGCAGTATTTT
TRBV7-3	TRBJ2-3	.	many	CASSELASTDTQYF	TGTGCCAGCAGCGAACTAGCCAGCACAGATACGCAGTATTTT
TRBV20-1	TRBJ1-2	TRBD1	.	CCARPPRQGASYTF	TGCTGTGCTAGACCTCCTAGGCAGGGGGCGAGCTACACCTTC